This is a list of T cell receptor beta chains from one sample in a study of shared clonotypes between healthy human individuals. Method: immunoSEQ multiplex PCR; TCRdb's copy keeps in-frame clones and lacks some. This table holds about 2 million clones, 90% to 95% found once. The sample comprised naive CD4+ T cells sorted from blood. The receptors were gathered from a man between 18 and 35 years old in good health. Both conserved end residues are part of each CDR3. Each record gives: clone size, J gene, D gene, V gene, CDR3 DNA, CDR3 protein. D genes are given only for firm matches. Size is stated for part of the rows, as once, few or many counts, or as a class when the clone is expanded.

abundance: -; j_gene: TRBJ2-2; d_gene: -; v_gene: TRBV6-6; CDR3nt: TGTGCCAGCAGTTGGGAAAGTTCGAACACCGGGGAGCTGTTTTTT; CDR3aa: CASSWESSNTGELFF
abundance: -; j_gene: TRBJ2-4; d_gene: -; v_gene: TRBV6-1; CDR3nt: TGTGCCAGCAGTGAAGGCAGTCTAGCCAAAAACATTCAGTACTTC; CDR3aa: CASSEGSLAKNIQYF
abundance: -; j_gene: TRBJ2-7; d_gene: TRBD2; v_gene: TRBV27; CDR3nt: TGTGCCAGCAGTTTCGGGGTAGCGGGACACGATTACGAGCAGTACTTC; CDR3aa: CASSFGVAGHDYEQYF
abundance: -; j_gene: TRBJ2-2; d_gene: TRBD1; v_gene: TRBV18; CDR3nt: TGTGCCAGCACAACCGGGACAGCGAACACCGGGGAGCTGTTTTTT; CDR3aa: CASTTGTANTGELFF
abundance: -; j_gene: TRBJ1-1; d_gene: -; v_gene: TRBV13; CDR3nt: TGTGCCAGCAGCTCCTGGACAGTTGAAGCTTTCTTT; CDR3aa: CASSSWTVEAFF
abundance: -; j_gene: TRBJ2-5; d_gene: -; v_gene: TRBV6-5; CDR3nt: TGTGCCAGCAGTTACTCTGGGGAGACCCAGTACTTC; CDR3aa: CASSYSGETQYF
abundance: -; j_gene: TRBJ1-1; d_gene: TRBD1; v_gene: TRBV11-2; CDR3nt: TGTGCCAGCAGCTCGACGGGACAGGGGGGGAGCACTGAAGCTTTCTTT; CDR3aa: CASSSTGQGGSTEAFF
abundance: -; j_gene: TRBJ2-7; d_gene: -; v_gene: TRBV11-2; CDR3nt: TGTGCCAGCAGCTTAGGGGACGGTATCGATTACGAGCAGTACTTC; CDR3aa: CASSLGDGIDYEQYF
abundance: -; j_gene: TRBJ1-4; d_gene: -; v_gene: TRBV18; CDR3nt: TGTGCCAGCTCACCAAAAGGGGCCGCAACTAATGAAAAACTGTTTTTT; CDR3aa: CASSPKGAATNEKLFF
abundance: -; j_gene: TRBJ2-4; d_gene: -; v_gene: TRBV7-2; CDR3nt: TGTGCCAGCAGCTCATCGGAAAACATTCAGTACTTC; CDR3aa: CASSSSENIQYF
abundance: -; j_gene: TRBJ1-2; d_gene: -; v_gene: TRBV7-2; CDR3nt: TGTGCCAGCAGCTTCTCAGGGCTCTATGGCTACACCTTC; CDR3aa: CASSFSGLYGYTF
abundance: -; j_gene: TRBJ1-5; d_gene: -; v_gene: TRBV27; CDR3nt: TGTGCCAGCAGTAGCGGACAGAGTAGCAATCAGCCCCAGCATTTT; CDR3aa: CASSSGQSSNQPQHF
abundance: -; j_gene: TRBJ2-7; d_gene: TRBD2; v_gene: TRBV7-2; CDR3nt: TGTGCCAGCAGCCTCCAGGGACTAGCGGCGCCCTACGAGCAGTACTTC; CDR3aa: CASSLQGLAAPYEQYF
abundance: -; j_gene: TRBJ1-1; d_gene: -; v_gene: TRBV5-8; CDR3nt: TGTGCCAGCAGCACGACAGCTTTGAACACTGAAGCTTTCTTT; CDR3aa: CASSTTALNTEAFF
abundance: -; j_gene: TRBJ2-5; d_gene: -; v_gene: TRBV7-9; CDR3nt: TGTGCCAGCGAGGAGGCCCCCCCGGCGGGGACCCAGTACTTC; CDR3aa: CASEEAPPAGTQYF
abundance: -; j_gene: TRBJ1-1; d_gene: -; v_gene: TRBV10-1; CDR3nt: TGCGCCAGCAGTGAGTCGTCCCTCGGCAGCGCTGAAGCTTTCTTT; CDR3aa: CASSESSLGSAEAFF
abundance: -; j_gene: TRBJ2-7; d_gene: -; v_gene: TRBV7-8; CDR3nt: TGTGCCAGCAGCTTAGCGTTAGGGCCCGAGCAGTACTTC; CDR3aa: CASSLALGPEQYF
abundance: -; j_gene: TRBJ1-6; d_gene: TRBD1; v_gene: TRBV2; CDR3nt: TGTGCCAGCAGTTTTACAGGGGGGAAGAATTCACCCCTCCACTTT; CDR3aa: CASSFTGGKNSPLHF
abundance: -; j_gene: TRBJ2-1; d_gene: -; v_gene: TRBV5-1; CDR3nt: TGCGCCAGCAGCTTCCCCGGAGGGGTTGAGCAGTTCTTC; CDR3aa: CASSFPGGVEQFF
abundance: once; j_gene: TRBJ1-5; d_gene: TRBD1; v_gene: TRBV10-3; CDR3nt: TGTGCCATCAGGGCGTCGGGACAGAGCAATCAGCCCCAGCATTTT; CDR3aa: CAIRASGQSNQPQHF
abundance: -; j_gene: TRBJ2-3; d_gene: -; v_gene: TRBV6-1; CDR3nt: TGTGCCAGCAGTATGAGTTTAGGCACAGATACGCAGTATTTT; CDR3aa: CASSMSLGTDTQYF
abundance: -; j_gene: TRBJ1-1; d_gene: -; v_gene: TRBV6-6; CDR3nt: TGTGCCAGCATCTCTGGACTGATGAACACTGAAGCTTTCTTT; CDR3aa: CASISGLMNTEAFF
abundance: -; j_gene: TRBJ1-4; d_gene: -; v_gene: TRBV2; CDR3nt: TGTGCCAGCAGTGAGTCCACAGGGAGGGAAAAACTGTTTTTT; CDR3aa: CASSESTGREKLFF
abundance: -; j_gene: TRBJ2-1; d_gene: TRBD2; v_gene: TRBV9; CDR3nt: TGTGCCAGCAGCCCAACGGGACTAGCGAAATACAATGAGCAGTTCTTC; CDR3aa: CASSPTGLAKYNEQFF
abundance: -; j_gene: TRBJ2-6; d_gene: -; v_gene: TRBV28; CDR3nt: TGTGCCAGCAACTCAAGACAGGTTGGGGCCAACGTCCTGACTTTC; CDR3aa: CASNSRQVGANVLTF
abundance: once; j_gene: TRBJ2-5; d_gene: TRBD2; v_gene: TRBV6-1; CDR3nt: TGTGCCAGCAGTGACCGACTAGCGGGGAAGGGACAAGAGACCCAGTACTTC; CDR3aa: CASSDRLAGKGQETQYF
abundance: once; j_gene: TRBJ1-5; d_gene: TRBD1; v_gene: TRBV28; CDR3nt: TGTGCCAGCAGTTGGGGACAGGGAAGGAATCAGCCCCAGCATTTT; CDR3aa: CASSWGQGRNQPQHF
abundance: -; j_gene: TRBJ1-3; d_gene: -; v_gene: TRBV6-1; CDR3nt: TGTGCCAGCAGCCAACGGGAGGGCTCTGGAAACACCATATATTTT; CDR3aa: CASSQREGSGNTIYF
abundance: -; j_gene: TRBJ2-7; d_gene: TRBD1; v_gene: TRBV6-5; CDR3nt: TGTGCCAGCAGTCCGACAGGGAGCTCCTACGAGCAGTACTTC; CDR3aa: CASSPTGSSYEQYF
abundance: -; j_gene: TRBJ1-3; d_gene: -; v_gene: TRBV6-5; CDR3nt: TGTGCCAGCAGGGCCGTCTCTGGAAACACCATATATTTT; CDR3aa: CASRAVSGNTIYF
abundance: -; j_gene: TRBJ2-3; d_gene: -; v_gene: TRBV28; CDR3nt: TGTGCCAGCTTGCGGACAGCTGAAGGAGATACGCAGTATTTT; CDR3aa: CASLRTAEGDTQYF
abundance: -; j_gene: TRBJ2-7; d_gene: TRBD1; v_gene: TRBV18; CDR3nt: TGTGCCAGCTCCCCACCCTCCTCGGACAGGACGTACTTC; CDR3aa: CASSPPSSDRTYF
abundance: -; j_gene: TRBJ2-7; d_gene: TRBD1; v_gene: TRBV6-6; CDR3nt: TGTGCCAGCAGGCCCGGACAGGGGGGGACCTACGAGCAGTACTTC; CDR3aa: CASRPGQGGTYEQYF
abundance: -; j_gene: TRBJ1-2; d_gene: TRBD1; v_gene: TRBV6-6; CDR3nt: TGTGCCAGCGGGGACAGTAACTATGGCTACACCTTC; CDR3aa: CASGDSNYGYTF
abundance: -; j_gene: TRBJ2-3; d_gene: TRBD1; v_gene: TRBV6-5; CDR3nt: TGTGCCAGCAGCCTGGACAGGGTATCAGATACGCAGTATTTT; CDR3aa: CASSLDRVSDTQYF
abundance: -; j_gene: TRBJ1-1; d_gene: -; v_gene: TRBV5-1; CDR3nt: TGCGCCAGCAGCTTACAGGGCGCGGTGAACACTGAAGCTTTCTTT; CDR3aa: CASSLQGAVNTEAFF
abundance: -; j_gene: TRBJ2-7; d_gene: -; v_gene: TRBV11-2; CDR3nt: TGTGCCAGCAGCTTAGTAGGACAAGGCTCCTACGAGCAGTACTTC; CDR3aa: CASSLVGQGSYEQYF
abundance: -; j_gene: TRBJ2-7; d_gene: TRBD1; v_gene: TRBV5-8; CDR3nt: TGTGCCAGCAGCTTTAGGGGACAGGGAGCCTACGAGCAGTACTTC; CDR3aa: CASSFRGQGAYEQYF
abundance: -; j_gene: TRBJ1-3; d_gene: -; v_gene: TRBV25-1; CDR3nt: TGTGCCAGCAGCCCCCCTGGAAACACCATATATTTT; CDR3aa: CASSPPGNTIYF
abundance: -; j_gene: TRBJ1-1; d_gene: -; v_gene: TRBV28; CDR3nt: TGTGCCACCAAAAGGGCTGAAGCTTTCTTT; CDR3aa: CATKRAEAFF
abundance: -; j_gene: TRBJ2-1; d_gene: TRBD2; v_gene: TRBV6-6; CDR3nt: TGTGCCAGCCAAGCACCCGGGACTAGCGGGGACAATGAGCAGTTCTTC; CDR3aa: CASQAPGTSGDNEQFF
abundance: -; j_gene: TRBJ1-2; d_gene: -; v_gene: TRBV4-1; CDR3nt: TGCGCCAGCCGGGAGCCATTCACTCGGAATGGCTACACCTTC; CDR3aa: CASREPFTRNGYTF
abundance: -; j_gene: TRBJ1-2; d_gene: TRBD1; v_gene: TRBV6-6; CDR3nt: TGTGCCAGCAGTTACGCGGACAGGGGGACCTATGGCTACACCTTC; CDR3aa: CASSYADRGTYGYTF
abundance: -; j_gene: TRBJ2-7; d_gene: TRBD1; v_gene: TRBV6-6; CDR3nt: TGTGCCAGCAGTTACTCCGGGACAGGGGGGTGGGAGCAGTACTTC; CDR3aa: CASSYSGTGGWEQYF
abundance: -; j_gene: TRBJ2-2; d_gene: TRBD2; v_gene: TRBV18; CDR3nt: TGTGCCAGCTCACAAGGGACTACCAACACCGGGGAGCTGTTTTTT; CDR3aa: CASSQGTTNTGELFF
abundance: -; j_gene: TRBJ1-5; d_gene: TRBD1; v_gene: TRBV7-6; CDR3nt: TGTGCCAGCAGCCTAGTCGGCGACAGGGGGCGCACGATGGATCAGCCCCAGCATTTT; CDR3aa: CASSLVGDRGRTMDQPQHF
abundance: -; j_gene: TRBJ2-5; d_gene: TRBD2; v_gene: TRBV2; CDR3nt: TGTGCCAGCAGTGCAGAGGGACTAGCGTCTTCAGAGACCCAGTACTTC; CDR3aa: CASSAEGLASSETQYF
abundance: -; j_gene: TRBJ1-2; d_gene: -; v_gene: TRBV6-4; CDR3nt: TGTGCCAGCAGTCCCGGACACCTTTATGGCTACACCTTC; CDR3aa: CASSPGHLYGYTF
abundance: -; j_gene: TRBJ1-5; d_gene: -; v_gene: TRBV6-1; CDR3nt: TGTGCCAGCAGTGAAGATTCGTGGCGAGGGCCCCAGCATTTT; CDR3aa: CASSEDSWRGPQHF
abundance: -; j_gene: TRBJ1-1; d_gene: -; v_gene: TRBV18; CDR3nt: TGTGCCAGCTCACCACCGAGGTTCGGGCGTGTGAACACTGAAGCTTTCTTT; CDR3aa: CASSPPRFGRVNTEAFF